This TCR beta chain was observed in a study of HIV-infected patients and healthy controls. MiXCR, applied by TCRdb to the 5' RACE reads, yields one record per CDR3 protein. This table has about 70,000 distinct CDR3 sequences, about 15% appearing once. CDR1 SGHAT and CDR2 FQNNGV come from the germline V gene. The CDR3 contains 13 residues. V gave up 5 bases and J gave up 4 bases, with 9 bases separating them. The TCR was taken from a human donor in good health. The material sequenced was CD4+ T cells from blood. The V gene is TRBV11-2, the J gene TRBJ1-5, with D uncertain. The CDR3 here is CASSALKNQPQHF. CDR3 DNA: TGTGCCAGCAGCGCGCTGAAGAATCAGCCCCAGCATTTT.